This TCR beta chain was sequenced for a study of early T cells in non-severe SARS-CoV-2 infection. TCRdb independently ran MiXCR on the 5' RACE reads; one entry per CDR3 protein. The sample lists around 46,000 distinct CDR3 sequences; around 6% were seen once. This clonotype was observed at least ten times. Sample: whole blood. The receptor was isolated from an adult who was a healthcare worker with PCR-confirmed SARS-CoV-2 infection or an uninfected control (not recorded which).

CDR3 loop: CASTPRAMNTEAFF. In DNA form, the CDR3 reads TGTGCCAGCACCCCCCGGGCAATGAACACTGAAGCTTTCTTT. This chain links TRBV6-6 with TRBJ1-1; D unclear. Germline CDR1 and CDR2: MNHNY and SVGAGI (reference sequence). This CDR3 spans 14 amino acids. The V gene lost 7 bases and the J gene lost 0 bases, with 12 bases spanning the gap.